This TCR beta chain comes out of a study of blood T cell repertoires in COVID-19. Study details: The origin of the acute and convalescent COVID-19 samples was the United States, Italy and Spain. PBMCs, B-cell-depleted T cells, or T cells provided the cDNA or gDNA that made up the material.

Sequencing was performed with immunoSEQ multiplex PCR; in TCRdb, only in-frame clones are kept and a portion is missing. The sample carries some 260,000 clones, around four fifths recorded once. CDR3 length equals 12 residues. V lost 4 bases and J lost 7, with 7 bases in between. CDR1 is SGHTA and CDR2 is FQGNSA in the germline V gene. The rearrangement joins TRBV7-2 to TRBJ2-2; no firm D call. The source of this sequence is a man aged 30 to 45 with acute COVID-19. Sequenced: PBMCs or T cells enriched from blood (not recorded which). The CDR3: CASSSLLGELFF. DNA of the CDR3: TGTGCCAGCAGCTCCCTACTCGGGGAGCTGTTTTTT.